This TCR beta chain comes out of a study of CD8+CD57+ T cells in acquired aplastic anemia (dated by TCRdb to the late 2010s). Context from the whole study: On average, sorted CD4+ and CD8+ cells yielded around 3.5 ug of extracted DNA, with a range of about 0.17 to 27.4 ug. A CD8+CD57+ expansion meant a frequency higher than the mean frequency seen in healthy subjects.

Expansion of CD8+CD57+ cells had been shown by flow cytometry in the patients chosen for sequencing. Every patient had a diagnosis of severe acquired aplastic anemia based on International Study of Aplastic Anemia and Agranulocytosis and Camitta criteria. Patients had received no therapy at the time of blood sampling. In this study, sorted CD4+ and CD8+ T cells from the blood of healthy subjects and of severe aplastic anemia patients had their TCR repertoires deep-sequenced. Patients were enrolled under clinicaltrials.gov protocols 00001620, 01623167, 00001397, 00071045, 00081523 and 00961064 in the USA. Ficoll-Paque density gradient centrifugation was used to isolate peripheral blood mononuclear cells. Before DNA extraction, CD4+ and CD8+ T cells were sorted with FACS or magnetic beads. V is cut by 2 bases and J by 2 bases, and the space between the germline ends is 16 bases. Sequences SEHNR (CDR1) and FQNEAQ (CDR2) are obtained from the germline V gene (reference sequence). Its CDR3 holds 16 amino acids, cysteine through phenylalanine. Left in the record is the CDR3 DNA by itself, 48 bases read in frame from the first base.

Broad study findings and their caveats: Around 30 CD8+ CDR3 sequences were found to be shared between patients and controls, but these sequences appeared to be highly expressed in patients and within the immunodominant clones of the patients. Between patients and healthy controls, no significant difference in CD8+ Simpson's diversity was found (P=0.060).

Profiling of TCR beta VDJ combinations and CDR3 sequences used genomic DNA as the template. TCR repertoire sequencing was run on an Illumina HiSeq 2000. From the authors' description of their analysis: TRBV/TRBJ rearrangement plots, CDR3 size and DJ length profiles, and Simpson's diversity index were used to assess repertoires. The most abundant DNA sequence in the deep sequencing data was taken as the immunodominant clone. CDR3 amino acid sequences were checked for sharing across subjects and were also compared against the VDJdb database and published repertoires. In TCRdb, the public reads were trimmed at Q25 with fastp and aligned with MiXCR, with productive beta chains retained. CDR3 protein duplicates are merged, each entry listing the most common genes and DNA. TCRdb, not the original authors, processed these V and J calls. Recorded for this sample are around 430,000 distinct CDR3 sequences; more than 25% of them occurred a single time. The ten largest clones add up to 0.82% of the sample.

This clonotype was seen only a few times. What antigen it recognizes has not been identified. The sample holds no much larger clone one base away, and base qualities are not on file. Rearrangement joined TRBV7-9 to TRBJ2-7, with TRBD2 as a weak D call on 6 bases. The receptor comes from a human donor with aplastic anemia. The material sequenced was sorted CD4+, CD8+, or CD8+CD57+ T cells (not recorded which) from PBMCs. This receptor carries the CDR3 CASSLSHDSGTYEQYF. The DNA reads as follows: TGTGCCAGCAGCTTATCTCATGATAGCGGAACCTACGAGCAGTACTTC.